The 22 T cell receptor beta chains presented below share a single source sample, sequenced in a study of T cell responses to AZD1222 COVID-19 vaccine. Libraries were prepared by immunoSEQ multiplex PCR; TCRdb keeps only in-frame clonotypes and omits some of them. This sample has 80,000 to 90,000 clones; more than 75% occur once, and the top ten carry approximately 3%. The sample consisted of peripheral blood, taken on day 0 of AZD1222 vaccination. These receptors all come from an adult in good health.

The rearrangement links TRBV23-1 to TRBJ1-1, with 7 positions matching TRBD1. TRBV23-1 is noted as an ORF with a role that remains uncertain. The CDR3 consists of 15 residues. The V gene end was trimmed by 4 bases and the J gene end by 0 bases; junction bases not matched to a gene: 5. CDR3 nucleotide sequence: TGCGCCAGCAGTCGCCCGGGACAGATGAACACTGAAGCTTTCTTT. Its translation is CASSRPGQMNTEAFF.

The rearrangement joins TRBV24-1 to TRBJ2-5; the match to TRBD1 covers 8 bases. This CDR3 is 16 amino acids long. With V trimmed by 1 base and J by 2 bases, 5 bases remained unmatched. Per germline, CDR1 KGHDR and CDR2 SFDVKD. The CDR3 region has the DNA TGTGCCACCAGTGATTTACTAGGACAGGGTCAAGAGACCCAGTACTTC. This codes for CATSDLLGQGQETQYF.

The rearrangement joins TRBV5-1 to TRBJ2-7, with D unresolved. This CDR3 is built from 14 residues. Germline lookup yields CDR1 SGHRS and CDR2 YFSETQ. Deletions cut 0 bases from V and 5 bases from J, with 12 bases between. In DNA, the CDR3 is TGCGCCAGCAGCTTGGTGGATTCGGGCCACGAGCAGTACTTC. Encoded protein: CASSLVDSGHEQYF.

This clone was seen more than once but under ten times. This chain links TRBV5-8 with TRBJ1-5; D gene uncertain. The CDR3 loop spans 13 amino acids. Per the germline V gene, CDR1 is SGHTS and CDR2 is YDEGEE. V lost 4 bases and J lost 4, with 9 bases in between. As DNA, the CDR3 is TGTGCCAGCAGCCCAGGAGGGAATCAGCCCCAGCATTTT. It specifies CASSPGGNQPQHF.

The J gene is TRBJ1-3, the V gene TRBV7-9, with no clear D. The V gene's germline CDR1 is SEHNR and CDR2 FQNEAQ (reference sequence). V gave up 5 bases and J gave up 2 bases, with 13 bases separating them. CDR3 length: 15 amino acids. The CDR3 nucleotides are TGTGCCAGCAGCCCACTCGCCCAGGCTGGAAACACCATATATTTT. The encoded protein is CASSPLAQAGNTIYF. The whole variable domain, filled in from reference TRBV7-9 and TRBJ1-3, reads DTGVSQNPRHKITKRGQNVTFRCDPISEHNRLYWYRQTLGQGPEFLTYFQNEAQLEKSRLLSDRFSAERPKGSFSTLEIQRTEQGDSAMYLCASSPLAQAGNTIYFGEGSWLTVV.

This clone appeared a single time. This sequence joins TRBV6-5 and TRBJ2-7; tentatively, D is TRBD1 or TRBD2 (5 bases each). CDR1 and CDR2 from the germline V gene are MNHEY and SVGAGI. Trimming left V 6 bases short and J 0 bases short, with 12 bases between. This CDR3 spans 14 amino acids. The CDR3 DNA reads as TGTGCCAGCAGGGGACGGGGAGCCTCCTACGAGCAGTACTTC. Amino acid sequence: CASRGRGASYEQYF.

V gene TRBV19 combines with J gene TRBJ1-5, with D perhaps TRBD1 (6 bases). The CDR3 runs to 14 residues. V lost 4 bases to trimming and J lost 8 bases, with 15 bases between them. Germline loops: CDR1 LNHDA, CDR2 SQIVND (reference sequence). CDR3 amino acids: CASSSRGPFEPQHF. The CDR3 bases are TGTGCCAGTAGTAGCAGGGGCCCTTTTGAGCCCCAGCATTTT. The full variable domain, with the rest looked up from reference TRBV19 and TRBJ1-5, is DGGITQSPKYLFRKEGQNVTLSCEQNLNHDAMYWYRQDPGQGLRLIYYSQIVNDFQKGDIAEGYSVSREKKESFPLTVTSAQKNPTAFYLCASSSRGPFEPQHFGDGTRLSIL.

This chain joins TRBV28 and TRBJ1-6; 8 bases fit TRBD1. V lost 7 bases to trimming and J lost 7 bases; unmatched junction nucleotides: 18. The CDR3 loop spans 18 amino acids. Germline CDR1 is MDHEN and CDR2 is SYDVKM. The CDR3 nucleotides read TGTGCCAGCATTTCTACCAGGGGGCGAGATGTAAAAAATTCACCCCTCCACTTT. It specifies CASISTRGRDVKNSPLHF.

This clone was detected only a few times. The chain recombines TRBV13 with TRBJ2-3; 9 bases map to TRBD2. The CDR3 covers 16 residues. CDR1 is PRHDT, CDR2 FYEKMQ, per germline (reference sequence). The junction had 12 bases not matched to a gene; V was cut back by 5 bases and J by 6 bases. CDR3 sequence reads: CASSARLAGRYDTQYF. The CDR3 DNA reads TGTGCCAGCAGCGCCCGCCTAGCGGGACGCTACGATACGCAGTATTTT.

This chain connects TRBV19 to TRBJ2-1, with 7 positions matching TRBD1. Germline lookup yields CDR1 LNHDA and CDR2 SQIVND (reference sequence). The J segment lost 4 bases and the V segment lost 3 bases, leaving 6 bases of the junction unmatched. The CDR3 loop spans 15 amino acids. As DNA, the CDR3 is TGTGCCAGTAGTATTTCCGGGACAGAGTACAATGAGCAGTTCTTC. Protein sequence: CASSISGTEYNEQFF.

The V gene is TRBV5-5, the J gene TRBJ1-1; D gene uncertain. Deletions cut 0 bases from V and 1 base from J, with 10 bases between. Germline V gene data show CDR1 as SGHKS and CDR2 as YYEKEE (reference sequence). The CDR3 runs to 15 residues. CDR3 sequence (DNA): TGTGCCAGCAGCTTGGGCCCTTCGGGGAACACTGAAGCTTTCTTT. Protein product: CASSLGPSGNTEAFF.

The CDR3 DNA is TGTGCCAGCAGTCCCCCCGAAGCGAAAGACGGACGCTACGAGCAGTACTTC. It encodes CASSPPEAKDGRYEQYF. This sequence joins TRBV27 and TRBJ2-7; no definite D call. V lost 5 bases, J lost 3 bases, and 23 bases lay in between. CDR3 length equals 17 residues. Germline values: CDR1 MNHEY, CDR2 SMNVEV (reference sequence).

This sequence joins TRBV5-1 and TRBJ2-7; no definite D call. CDR3 length equals 11 residues. Germline V lookup: CDR1 SGHRS, CDR2 YFSETQ. Trimming took off 4 bases at V and 0 bases at J, with 2 bases between the two ends. The CDR3 spells CASSASYEQYF. The DNA of the CDR3 is TGCGCCAGCAGCGCCTCCTACGAGCAGTACTTC.

The V gene is TRBV3-1 (or the pseudogene TRBV3-2), the J gene TRBJ1-6; the D gene is possibly TRBD1 (6 bases). V was cut by 4 bases and J by 0 bases, with 22 bases left in between. There are 20 residues in the CDR3. CDR1 is LGHDT, CDR2 YNNKEL, per germline (reference sequence). DNA of the CDR3: TGTGCCAGCAGCCCAAAGTTTACAGGGTTTCATAGCTCCTATAATTCACCCCTCCACTTT. Its protein is CASSPKFTGFHSSYNSPLHF.

The chain joins TRBV9 to TRBJ1-3; D is unresolved. Germline V CDR1 and CDR2: SGDLS, YYNGEE. Trimming stripped 4 bases from V and 6 bases from J, with 14 bases between. This CDR3 is built from 14 residues. The CDR3 DNA reads as TGTGCCAGCAGCCCTACAAAGCTGGAAAACACCATATATTTT. This sequence encodes CASSPTKLENTIYF.

The V call is TRBV6-5, the J call TRBJ1-3; weak D call: TRBD1 (6 bases). V lost 6 bases, J lost 0 bases, and 12 bases lay in between. The germline V gene encodes CDR1 MNHEY and CDR2 SVGAGI. This CDR3 spans 15 amino acids. Here the CDR3 reads CASRPGQNSGNTIYF. The CDR3 DNA reads TGTGCCAGCAGACCCGGACAGAACTCTGGAAACACCATATATTTT.

This clone was detected only once. The chain employs TRBV30 and TRBJ2-1, with 7 bases that match TRBD2. Trimming took 3 bases from V and 7 from J; bases not matched to a gene: 6. The CDR3 totals 13 residues. The germline V gene encodes CDR1 GTSNPN and CDR2 SVGIG (reference sequence). CDR3 sequence (DNA): TGTGCCTGGAGCGGGACTACCAGAAATGAGCAGTTCTTC. Its translation: CAWSGTTRNEQFF.

In this sample, this clone turned up once. The rearrangement uses TRBV15 and TRBJ1-4, with a tentative D call TRBD1 (6 bases). Germline CDR1 is LNHNV and CDR2 is YYDKDF (reference sequence). This CDR3 has 17 residues. The V gene lost 2 bases and the J gene lost 5 bases, with 18 bases spanning the gap. This chain's CDR3 is CATSRPNAGEANEKLFF. In DNA form, the CDR3 reads TGTGCCACCAGCAGACCGAACGCAGGGGAGGCAAATGAAAAACTGTTTTTT.

The V and J genes are TRBV6-1 and TRBJ2-1; no clear D gene. CDR1 MNHNS and CDR2 SASEGT come from the germline V gene. The length of the CDR3 is 15 residues. V lost 2 bases to trimming and J lost 0 bases, with 8 bases between them. CDR3 region: CASSERTDSYNEQFF. CDR3 coding DNA: TGTGCCAGCAGTGAAAGGACCGACTCCTACAATGAGCAGTTCTTC.

The J gene is TRBJ1-5, the V gene TRBV7-8; D remains unclear. The V end was cut by 2 bases, the J end by 0 bases, with 20 bases between. The CDR3 is 19 amino acids. Germline lookup yields CDR1 SGHVS and CDR2 FQNEAQ. CDR3 region: CASSLWLQGSGYSNQPQHF. The DNA for the CDR3 is TGTGCCAGCAGCTTATGGCTTCAAGGATCGGGGTATAGCAATCAGCCCCAGCATTTT. Supplemented by reference TRBV7-8 and TRBJ1-5, the full variable domain reads GAGVSQSPRYKVAKRGQDVALRCDPISGHVSLFWYQQALGQGPEFLTYFQNEAQLDKSGLPSDRFFAERPEGSVSTLKIQRTQQEDSAVYLCASSLWLQGSGYSNQPQHFGDGTRLSIL.

The J gene is TRBJ2-7, the V gene TRBV15, with D perhaps TRBD1 (6 bases). Looked up from germline, CDR1 is LNHNV and CDR2 is YYDKDF (reference sequence). This CDR3 has 13 amino acids. V dropped 3 bases and J dropped 3 bases, with 9 bases sitting between them. The CDR3 loop reads CATSRGTNYEQYF. The CDR3 DNA sequence: TGTGCCACCAGCAGGGGGACAAACTACGAGCAGTACTTC.

The V gene is TRBV5-1, the J gene TRBJ1-3; D is perhaps TRBD1 (5 bases). CDR1 is SGHRS and CDR2 is YFSETQ in the germline V gene. V lost 7 bases to trimming and J lost 2 bases, with 10 bases between them. The CDR3 runs 13 residues. CDR3 protein: CASRGSTGNTIYF. The CDR3 region has the DNA TGCGCCAGCCGGGGGAGCACTGGAAACACCATATATTTT.